One and the same sample provided the 31 T cell receptor beta chains below, sequenced in a study of blood T cell repertoires in COVID-19. Some clones are missing from TCRdb's copy, which holds only in-frame ones; the method was immunoSEQ multiplex PCR. The table lists about 250,000 clones, roughly 80% of them singletons. Input material: peripheral blood. The receptors here all came from a man at least 80 years old with acute or convalescent COVID-19.

The chain's CDR3 is CAWSVNRVGGYTF. Here the CDR3 DNA reads TGTGCCTGGAGTGTAAACAGGGTAGGGGGCTACACCTTC. V usage is TRBV30 and J usage is TRBJ1-2, with D maybe TRBD1 (6 bases). V lost 0 bases and J lost 8, with 13 bases in between. The CDR3 has 13 amino acids. Germline-derived CDR1 and CDR2 are GTSNPN and SVGIG (reference sequence).

J is TRBJ1-4 and V is TRBV27; perhaps TRBD1 as D (5 bases). Deletions cut 4 bases from V and 0 bases from J, with 12 bases between. The CDR3 has 16 amino acids. CDR1 and CDR2 (germline): MNHEY, SMNVEV (reference sequence). CDR3 loop: CASSSGVGPTNEKLFF. CDR3 sequence (DNA): TGTGCCAGCAGTTCGGGGGTCGGGCCAACTAATGAAAAACTGTTTTTT.

The chain employs TRBV19 and TRBJ1-5; 7 nucleotides agree with TRBD1. CDR1 is LNHDA and CDR2 is SQIVND in the germline V gene (reference sequence). V was pared by 7 bases and J by 1 base, with 13 bases of the junction left unmatched. CDR3 length equals 17 residues. The chain's CDR3 is CASIMAGAGGSNQPQHF. The CDR3 bases are TGTGCCAGTATAATGGCTGGGGCAGGGGGGAGCAATCAGCCCCAGCATTTT. The full variable domain, completed using reference TRBV19 and TRBJ1-5, is DGGITQSPKYLFRKEGQNVTLSCEQNLNHDAMYWYRQDPGQGLRLIYYSQIVNDFQKGDIAEGYSVSREKKESFPLTVTSAQKNPTAFYLCASIMAGAGGSNQPQHFGDGTRLSIL.

There are a few counts of this clone. The V call is TRBV25-1, the J call TRBJ2-3; 8 nucleotides align to TRBD2. J lost 3 bases, V lost 8 bases, and 4 bases had no gene match. This CDR3 is built from 13 residues. Germline-derived CDR1 and CDR2 are MGHDK and SYGVNS. CDR3 nucleotides: TGTGCCAGCGGGACTAGGCTAACAGATACGCAGTATTTT. It encodes CASGTRLTDTQYF.

The gene calls are TRBV7-9 and TRBJ2-7; tentatively, D is TRBD1 (6 bases). The germline gives CDR1 SEHNR, CDR2 FQNEAQ (reference sequence). This CDR3 has 14 amino acids. V was clipped by 8 bases and J by 0 bases, with 14 bases between them. DNA for the CDR3: TGTGCCAGCGGTTTCGGACAGCCCTCCTACGAGCAGTACTTC. Amino acids: CASGFGQPSYEQYF.

J is TRBJ2-1 and V is TRBV5-1; weak D call: TRBD1 (6 bases). The CDR3 sequence is 12 residues long. Looked up from germline, CDR1 is SGHRS and CDR2 is YFSETQ. V was cut by 6 bases and J by 12 bases, with 16 bases left in between. The CDR3, as DNA: TGCGCCAGCACTGCGACAGGCTTAGGGCAGTTCTTC. Protein sequence: CASTATGLGQFF.

The V gene is TRBV2, the J gene TRBJ2-5, with TRBD1 identical over 11 bases. Germline assignment: CDR1 SNHLY and CDR2 FYNNEI. Losses at the gene ends were 10 bases for V and 3 bases for J; bases not matched to a gene: 7. There are 14 residues in the CDR3. CDR3 sequence (DNA): TGTGCCACTCTCCGGGACAGGGGGAAAGAGACCCAGTACTTC. It specifies CATLRDRGKETQYF.

The V call is TRBV11-3, the J call TRBJ2-1; 11 nucleotides align to TRBD1. The germline V gene encodes CDR1 SGHNT and CDR2 YENEEA. The J segment lost 11 bases and the V segment lost 5 bases, leaving 14 bases of the junction unmatched. This CDR3 is 16 amino acids long. CDR3 in DNA: TGTGCCAGCAGCCCTGGACAGGGGGCGAAGTGGGATCAGCAGTTCTTC. Amino acid sequence: CASSPGQGAKWDQQFF.

This sequence joins TRBV20-1 and TRBJ1-4; D is unresolved. Trimming took off 5 bases at V and 12 bases at J, with 10 bases between the two ends. CDR3 size: 10 residues. Per germline, CDR1 DFQATT and CDR2 SNEGSKA (reference sequence). This CDR3 reads CSAGDTELFF. DNA of the CDR3: TGCAGTGCTGGTGACACGGAACTGTTTTTT.

The rearrangement links TRBV5-1 to TRBJ1-6; D unresolved. CDR3 size: 15 residues. Per the germline V gene, CDR1 is SGHRS and CDR2 is YFSETQ. V lost 0 bases, J lost 11 bases, and 15 bases lay in between. CDR3 protein: CASSLGGREGPPLHF. In DNA, the CDR3 is TGCGCCAGCAGCTTGGGAGGACGGGAAGGGCCACCCCTCCACTTT.

In its sample, this clone was seen a few times. The chain recombines TRBV6-2 or TRBV6-3 with TRBJ1-2; D is unclear. Germline V gene lookup returns CDR1 MNHEY and CDR2 SVGEGT. This CDR3 is built from 13 residues. Trimming left V 5 bases short and J 3 bases short, with 10 bases between. DNA of the CDR3: TGTGCCAGCAGTAACGGGAGGGACTATGGCTACACCTTC. Protein: CASSNGRDYGYTF.

The chain combines TRBV7-2 with TRBJ2-2, with 10 bases lining up with TRBD2. The CDR3 has 17 amino acids. In germline, CDR1 is SGHTA, CDR2 FQGNSA. Trimming took 2 bases from V and 2 from J; bases not matched to a gene: 5. The CDR3 loop reads CASSLKAGGPNTGELFF. CDR3 coding DNA: TGTGCCAGCAGCTTAAAAGCGGGAGGGCCTAACACCGGGGAGCTGTTTTTT.

The chain joins TRBV6-2 or TRBV6-3 to TRBJ1-5, with D maybe TRBD1 (5 bases). The CDR3 covers 15 residues. Germline CDR1 is MNHEY and CDR2 is SVGEGT. Trimming shortened V by 0 bases and J by 1 base, and 7 bases separated the two germline ends. DNA of the CDR3: TGTGCCAGCAGTTACTCGGGGCGGAGCAATCAGCCCCAGCATTTT. It specifies CASSYSGRSNQPQHF.

This clone was picked up one time. The rearrangement joins TRBV3-1 (or the pseudogene TRBV3-2) to TRBJ1-6, with unresolved D. The germline CDR1 and CDR2 sequences are LGHDT and YNNKEL (reference sequence). The V gene lost 4 bases and the J gene lost 13 bases, with 17 bases spanning the gap. The CDR3 spans 14 residues. The CDR3 loop reads CASSPPLQAAPLHF. CDR3 sequence (DNA): TGTGCCAGCAGCCCTCCCCTCCAGGCCGCGCCCCTCCACTTT.

This clone was recorded only once. J is TRBJ2-2 and V is TRBV4-1; tentative D call: TRBD2 (6 bases). Trimming stripped 2 bases from V and 2 bases from J, with 18 bases between. Germline CDR1 MGHRA, CDR2 YSYEKL. This CDR3 is 18 amino acids long. For the CDR3, the DNA is TGCGCCAGCAGCCAATCAAGATCGGGGGTTTCAAACACCGGGGAGCTGTTTTTT. Translation: CASSQSRSGVSNTGELFF.

This clone appeared a single time. V gene TRBV30 combines with J gene TRBJ1-1, with 11 bases fitting TRBD1. This CDR3 spans 16 amino acids. Germline V gives CDR1 GTSNPN, CDR2 SVGIG (reference sequence). With V trimmed by 2 bases and J by 0 bases, 5 bases remained unmatched. DNA for the CDR3: TGTGCCTGGAGTCCAGGACAGGGGGCGGTGAACACTGAAGCTTTCTTT. This sequence encodes CAWSPGQGAVNTEAFF.

The genes are TRBV5-5 and TRBJ2-5, with TRBD1 identical over 9 bases. The V gene end was trimmed by 1 base and the J gene end by 5 bases; junction bases not matched to a gene: 9. Germline V lookup: CDR1 SGHKS, CDR2 YYEKEE (reference sequence). The CDR3 has 16 residues. CDR3 sequence reads: CASSLLTGGYGETQYF. CDR3 DNA sequence: TGTGCCAGCAGCTTGTTAACAGGGGGCTATGGGGAGACCCAGTACTTC.

This clone showed up just a few times. The chain links TRBV5-6 to TRBJ1-6; D perhaps matches TRBD1 (6 bases). Trimming pared 0 bases from V and 7 bases from J, leaving 17 bases between. CDR3 length: 17 residues. The germline V gene has CDR1 SGHDT and CDR2 YYEEEE. Here the CDR3 DNA reads TGTGCCAGCAGCTTGGTGCTCACAGGGTCGGGAAATTCACCCCTCCACTTT. It encodes CASSLVLTGSGNSPLHF.

The sample holds a few counts of this clone. This chain connects TRBV2 to TRBJ2-7; D might be TRBD1 (5 bases). This CDR3 region has 13 residues. Trimming stripped 4 bases from V and 6 bases from J, with 13 bases between. Germline lookup yields CDR1 SNHLY and CDR2 FYNNEI. Here the CDR3 DNA reads TGTGCCAGCAGTGTAGGATCCAGGGCCGAGCAGTACTTC. Translation: CASSVGSRAEQYF. Looking up the rest from reference TRBV2 and TRBJ2-7 gives the full variable domain: EPEVTQTPSHQVTQMGQEVILRCVPISNHLYFYWYRQILGQKVEFLVSFYNNEISEKSEIFDDQFSVERPDGSNFTLKIRSTKLEDSAMYFCASSVGSRAEQYFGPGTRLTVT.

This rearrangement joins TRBV6-5 to TRBJ1-1; a possible D gene is TRBD1 (6 bases). V was pared by 7 bases and J by 6 bases, with 15 bases between. The CDR3 covers 13 residues. Germline values: CDR1 MNHEY, CDR2 SVGAGI. CDR3 protein: CASTLGRGAEAFF. CDR3 bases: TGTGCCAGCACCCTCGGGAGGGGGGCTGAAGCTTTCTTT.

The CDR3 region is CASSLGTGGNQPQHF. The CDR3 coding sequence is TGCGCCAGCAGCTTAGGGACAGGGGGAAATCAGCCCCAGCATTTT. The rearrangement uses TRBV5-1 and TRBJ1-5, with 11 bases identical to TRBD1. The germline gives CDR1 SGHRS, CDR2 YFSETQ. Trimming at V came to 2 bases and at J to 4 bases, leaving 2 bases not matched to a gene. This CDR3 has 15 residues. Drawing the rest from reference TRBV5-1 and TRBJ1-5, the complete variable domain is KAGVTQTPRYLIKTRGQQVTLSCSPISGHRSVSWYQQTPGQGLQFLFEYFSETQRNKGNFPGRFSGRQFSNSRSEMNVSTLELGDSALYLCASSLGTGGNQPQHFGDGTRLSIL.

This chain links TRBV5-1 with TRBJ2-3; maybe TRBD2 (6 bases). CDR1 and CDR2 (germline): SGHRS, YFSETQ. The CDR3 is 17 residues long. Trimming took 1 base from V and 0 from J, leaving 15 bases between them. The CDR3 DNA follows: TGCGCCAGCAGCTTGCGGTTGGGGGGAGGAAGCACAGATACGCAGTATTTT. This sequence encodes CASSLRLGGGSTDTQYF.

The chain uses TRBV18 and TRBJ2-3; D is possibly TRBD1 or TRBD2 (9 bases each). Germline loops: CDR1 KGHSH, CDR2 LQKENI. V was clipped by 2 bases and J by 5 bases, with 32 bases between them. The CDR3 runs to 21 residues. The CDR3 sequence is CASSPATGGASRREGRDTQYF. As DNA, the CDR3 is TGTGCCAGCTCACCAGCCACAGGGGGCGCAAGTCGGCGGGAGGGGAGAGATACGCAGTATTTT. Using reference TRBV18 and TRBJ2-3 for the parts outside the CDR3, the full variable domain is NAGVMQNPRHLVRRRGQEARLRCSPMKGHSHVYWYRQLPEEGLKFMVYLQKENIIDESGMPKERFSAEFPKEGPSILRIQQVVRGDSAAYFCASSPATGGASRREGRDTQYFGPGTRLTVL.

This clone appeared a single time. The chain is built from TRBV28 and TRBJ1-6; TRBD1 might be the D (6 bases). From germline, CDR1 is MDHEN and CDR2 SYDVKM. V was cut by 3 bases and J by 0 bases, with 15 bases left in between. The CDR3 sequence is 18 residues long. CDR3 sequence reads: CASSFPGAVSSYNSPLHF. The CDR3, as DNA: TGTGCCAGCAGTTTCCCAGGGGCGGTGAGCTCCTATAATTCACCCCTCCACTTT.

This clone has only a few counts. J is TRBJ2-7 and V is TRBV29-1; D unclear. Germline V gene sequence: CDR1 SQVTM, CDR2 ANQGSEA. Trimming took off 4 bases at V and 1 base at J, with 8 bases between the two ends. The CDR3 contains 12 residues. This chain's CDR3 is CSVGDTSYEQYF. The CDR3 bases are TGCAGCGTTGGTGACACGTCCTACGAGCAGTACTTC.

Only a few counts were recorded for this clone. CDR3 in amino acids: CASSPRDYTDTQYF. DNA for the CDR3: TGCGCCAGCAGCCCTCGGGACTACACAGATACGCAGTATTTT. The chain links TRBV5-1 to TRBJ2-3, with 7 bases lining up with TRBD2. Germline V gene data show CDR1 as SGHRS and CDR2 as YFSETQ. V shed 4 bases, J shed 2 bases, and the junction held 4 bases outside the gene matches. This CDR3 spans 14 amino acids.

The chain is built from TRBV2 and TRBJ2-7; TRBD2 is a possible D gene (5 bases). This CDR3 is 15 amino acids long. The V end lost 6 bases, the J end lost 3 bases, and 18 bases lay between the germline ends. Germline assignment: CDR1 SNHLY and CDR2 FYNNEI. The CDR3, as DNA: TGTGCCAGCAGGAAAGAGGGCAGGTTGGGCTACGAGCAGTACTTC. It is translated as CASRKEGRLGYEQYF.

This sequence joins TRBV9 and TRBJ1-3; D is unresolved. CDR1 is SGDLS, CDR2 YYNGEE, per germline. V gave up 0 bases and J gave up 4 bases, with 5 bases separating them. The CDR3 loop spans 13 amino acids. The CDR3 DNA reads as TGTGCCAGCAGCGTAGAGAGAGGAAACACCATATATTTT. Amino acids: CASSVERGNTIYF. Looking up the rest from reference TRBV9 and TRBJ1-3 gives the full variable domain: DSGVTQTPKHLITATGQRVTLRCSPRSGDLSVYWYQQSLDQGLQFLIQYYNGEERAKGNILERFSAQQFPDLHSELNLSSLELGDSALYFCASSVERGNTIYFGEGSWLTVV.

The genes are TRBV7-2 and TRBJ1-5; 9 nucleotides agree with TRBD1. Germline CDR1 and CDR2: SGHTA and FQGNSA. The CDR3 spans 14 residues. J was trimmed by 5 bases and V by 2 bases; bases with no gene match: 1. CDR3 residues: CASSLRTGDQPQHF. DNA for the CDR3: TGTGCCAGCAGCTTACGGACAGGGGATCAGCCCCAGCATTTT.

J is TRBJ2-7 and V is TRBV7-2; 9 nucleotides match TRBD1. The CDR3 runs to 15 residues. CDR1 and CDR2 (germline): SGHTA, FQGNSA. Trimming removed 3 bases from V and 2 bases from J; junction bases left unmatched: 5. CDR3 bases: TGTGCCAGCAGCTTGACCGGACAGGGGACCTACGAGCAGTACTTC. Encoded protein: CASSLTGQGTYEQYF.

This chain joins TRBV9 and TRBJ2-3; maybe TRBD1 (6 bases). Trimming stripped 4 bases from V and 5 bases from J, with 20 bases between. The CDR3 runs to 16 residues. Germline V gene lookup returns CDR1 SGDLS and CDR2 YYNGEE. CDR3 loop: CASSSLSGAHRDTQYF. The CDR3 DNA is TGTGCCAGCAGCTCACTCTCAGGGGCGCATCGAGATACGCAGTATTTT. The full variable domain, in which reference TRBV9 and TRBJ2-3 provide the parts outside the CDR3, is DSGVTQTPKHLITATGQRVTLRCSPRSGDLSVYWYQQSLDQGLQFLIQYYNGEERAKGNILERFSAQQFPDLHSELNLSSLELGDSALYFCASSSLSGAHRDTQYFGPGTRLTVL.